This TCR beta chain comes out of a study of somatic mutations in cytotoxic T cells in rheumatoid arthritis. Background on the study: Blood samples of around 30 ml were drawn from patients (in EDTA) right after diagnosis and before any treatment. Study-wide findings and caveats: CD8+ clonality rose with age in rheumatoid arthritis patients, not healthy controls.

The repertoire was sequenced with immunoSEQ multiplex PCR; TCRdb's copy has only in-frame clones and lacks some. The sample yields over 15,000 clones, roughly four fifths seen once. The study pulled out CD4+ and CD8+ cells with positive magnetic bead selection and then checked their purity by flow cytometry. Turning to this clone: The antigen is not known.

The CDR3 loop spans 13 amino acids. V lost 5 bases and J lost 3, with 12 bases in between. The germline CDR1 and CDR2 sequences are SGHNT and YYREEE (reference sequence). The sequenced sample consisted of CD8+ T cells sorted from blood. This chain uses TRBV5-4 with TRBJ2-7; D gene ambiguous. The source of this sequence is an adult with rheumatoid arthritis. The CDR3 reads CASSSDQYYEQYF. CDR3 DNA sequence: TGTGCCAGCAGTTCGGATCAGTACTACGAGCAGTACTTC.